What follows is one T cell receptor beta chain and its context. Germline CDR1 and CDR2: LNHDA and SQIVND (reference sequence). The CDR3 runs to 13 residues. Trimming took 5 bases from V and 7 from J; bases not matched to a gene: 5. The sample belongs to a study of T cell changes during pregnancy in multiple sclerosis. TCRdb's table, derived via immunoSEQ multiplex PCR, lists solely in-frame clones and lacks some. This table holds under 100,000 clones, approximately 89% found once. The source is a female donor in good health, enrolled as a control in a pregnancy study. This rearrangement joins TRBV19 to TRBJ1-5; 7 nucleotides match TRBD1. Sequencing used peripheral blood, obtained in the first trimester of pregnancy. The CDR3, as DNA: TGTGCCAGTAGTTTCACAGGGGAACAGCCCCAGCATTTT. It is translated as CASSFTGEQPQHF.